The 9 T cell receptor beta chains below were found in one sample sequenced in a study of blood T cells in healthy people across ages. Using a J-beta primer mix together with a sample-barcoded 5' primer, a second PCR was run for roughly 6 to 11 cycles. MiXCR, applied by TCRdb to the 5' RACE reads, yields one record per CDR3 protein. The profile covers around 650,000 distinct CDR3 sequences, with about a third appearing a single time and roughly 14% taken by the ten largest. The sample comprised blood. Receptors were obtained from a woman older than 75 in good health.

This clonotype was detected ten times or more. The chain combines TRBV5-1 with TRBJ2-7; D gene ambiguous. The CDR3 is made up of 13 amino acids. Per the germline V gene, CDR1 is SGHRS and CDR2 is YFSETQ. The V end lost 1 base, the J end lost 2 bases, and 7 bases lay between the germline ends. The CDR3 loop reads CASSLMGTYEQYF. DNA for the CDR3: TGCGCCAGCAGCTTGATGGGGACCTACGAGCAGTACTTC.

This clonotype was counted ten times or more. The chain recombines TRBV7-9 with TRBJ2-1; D is ambiguous. Trimming stripped 1 base from V and 5 bases from J, with 9 bases between. Germline values: CDR1 SEHNR, CDR2 FQNEAQ (reference sequence). The CDR3 consists of 14 residues. The CDR3 loop is CASSLVTSNNEQFF. The DNA of the CDR3 is TGTGCCAGCAGCTTAGTAACGTCTAACAATGAGCAGTTCTTC.

The rearrangement joins TRBV5-1 to TRBJ2-1, with 7 bases matching TRBD2. Germline-derived CDR1 and CDR2 are SGHRS and YFSETQ. The CDR3 covers 15 residues. After removal of 3 bases from V and 1 base from J, the junction contained 4 bases not matched to a gene. The CDR3 spells CASSYGLGSYNEQFF. The CDR3 DNA sequence: TGCGCCAGCAGCTACGGACTAGGGTCCTACAATGAGCAGTTCTTC.

Remarks on this clonotype: At one end, the junction sequence differs from germline, possibly due to a read error. This sequence joins TRBV12-3 or TRBV12-4 and TRBJ2-3; weak D call: TRBD2 (6 bases). The CDR3 extends over 14 amino acids. The CDR3 DNA sequence: TGTGCCAGCAGTCAACTAGCTAGAACAGATGCGCAGTATTTT. It codes for CASSQLARTDAQYF.

This clonotype was seen a few times. The chain recombines TRBV6-1 with TRBJ1-5; TRBD1 might be the D (5 bases). Between the trimmed V and J ends, which lost 4 bases and 0 bases, there was a span of 10 bases. This CDR3 is built from 15 residues. CDR1 is MNHNS, CDR2 SASEGT, per germline. The CDR3 protein is CASSGDGYSNQPQHF. For the CDR3, the DNA is TGTGCCAGCAGTGGGGACGGCTATAGCAATCAGCCCCAGCATTTT.

In this sample, this clonotype turned up many times. The chain recombines TRBV7-2 with TRBJ1-5; D may be TRBD1 (5 bases). CDR1 is SGHTA, CDR2 FQGNSA, per germline. V was cut by 0 bases and J by 3 bases, with 15 bases left in between. The CDR3 length is 17 residues. CDR3 sequence: CASSLAEGRALNQPQHF. CDR3 in DNA: TGTGCCAGCAGCTTAGCGGAGGGCAGGGCCCTCAATCAGCCCCAGCATTTT.

Many counts were recorded for this clonotype. A junction end diverges from the germline sequence, so it may reflect a read error. The chain couples TRBV2 to TRBJ2-5; 9 bases are shared with TRBD1. Germline CDR1 reads SNHLY; CDR2 reads FYNNEI. CDR3 size: 16 residues. For the CDR3, the DNA is TGTGCCAGCAGCGAAGCCGGGACAGGGATGAGGGAGACCCAGTACTTC. This encodes CASSEAGTGMRETQYF.

As to this clonotype: Given a much more abundant clone one base away, this may be a read error. The chain joins TRBV6-6 to TRBJ1-2; D perhaps matches TRBD1 (6 bases). Germline CDR1 reads MNHNY; CDR2 reads SVGAGI (reference sequence). This CDR3 is built from 15 residues. The CDR3 sequence is CVSSYTGQPIYGYTF. CDR3 nucleotide sequence: TGTGTCAGCAGTTACACAGGACAGCCGATCTATGGCTACACCTTC.

This clonotype was detected many times. A read error is possible here, since a much larger clone lies one base away. The V gene is TRBV20-1, the J gene TRBJ2-1; D gene unclear. The germline V gene encodes CDR1 DFQATT and CDR2 SNEGSKA (reference sequence). Between the trimmed V and J ends, which lost 6 bases and 7 bases, there was a span of 10 bases. The length of the CDR3 is 11 residues. The CDR3 DNA follows: TGCAGTGCCAGCCCCGGAAATGAGCAGTTCTTC. It specifies CSASPGNEQFF.